The 27 T cell receptor beta chains listed next were all sequenced from one sample in a study of T cell responses to AZD1222 COVID-19 vaccine. TCRdb's table, derived via immunoSEQ multiplex PCR, lists solely in-frame clones and lacks some. The table records around 150,000 clones, 90% to 95% of them present only once. The source was peripheral blood, collected on day 0 of AZD1222 vaccination. Every receptor here comes from an adult in good health.

The CDR3 protein is CSVVPGGLSDTQYF. CDR3 coding DNA: TGCAGCGTTGTTCCCGGGGGGTTGTCAGATACGCAGTATTTT. The chain recombines TRBV29-1 with TRBJ2-3; 7 bases are shared with TRBD2. With V trimmed by 4 bases and J by 4 bases, 8 bases remained unmatched. The CDR3 runs 14 residues. The V gene's germline CDR1 is SQVTM and CDR2 ANQGSEA.

The chain combines TRBV6-5 with TRBJ2-7; D is ambiguous. The CDR3 is 12 residues long. Germline CDR1 is MNHEY and CDR2 is SVGAGI. V lost 6 bases and J lost 3, with 9 bases in between. The CDR3 nucleotides read TGTGCCAGCAGGGATGAAATCTACGAGCAGTACTTC. Translation: CASRDEIYEQYF.

This clone was recorded only once. The chain carries TRBV5-1 and TRBJ2-5; D is unresolved. The ends were cut back, 0 bases at V and 8 bases at J, with 14 bases in the middle. CDR1 is SGHRS, CDR2 YFSETQ, per germline. The CDR3 contains 14 residues. The CDR3 DNA reads as TGCGCCAGCAGCTTGGTGCAGGCTGAAGGTACCCAGTACTTC. Encoded protein: CASSLVQAEGTQYF.

The V gene is TRBV30, the J gene TRBJ1-1, with 7 positions matching TRBD1. Germline loops: CDR1 GTSNPN, CDR2 SVGIG (reference sequence). The CDR3 has 14 amino acids. The J segment lost 1 base and the V segment lost 5 bases, leaving 7 bases of the junction unmatched. Here the CDR3 DNA reads TGTGCCTGGGGCCGGGGACAGACGAACACTGAAGCTTTCTTT. Translation gives CAWGRGQTNTEAFF.

The gene calls are TRBV9 and TRBJ2-1, with 9 nucleotides matching TRBD2. The CDR3 contains 16 residues. The germline gives CDR1 SGDLS, CDR2 YYNGEE. V was pared by 3 bases and J by 1 base, with 5 bases of the junction left unmatched. Here the CDR3 reads CASSAFLAGSYNEQFF. The CDR3, as DNA: TGTGCCAGCAGCGCCTTTCTAGCGGGATCCTACAATGAGCAGTTCTTC. Using reference TRBV9 and TRBJ2-1 for the parts outside the CDR3, the full variable domain is DSGVTQTPKHLITATGQRVTLRCSPRSGDLSVYWYQQSLDQGLQFLIQYYNGEERAKGNILERFSAQQFPDLHSELNLSSLELGDSALYFCASSAFLAGSYNEQFFGPGTRLTVL.

The J gene is TRBJ1-1, the V gene TRBV19, with D perhaps TRBD1 (5 bases). The V gene lost 5 bases and the J gene lost 5 bases, with 18 bases spanning the gap. CDR1 is LNHDA and CDR2 is SQIVND in the germline V gene (reference sequence). The CDR3 sequence is 15 residues long. The CDR3 coding sequence is TGTGCCAGTAGTGCTCCGGGGGGAGTCAGGACTGAAGCTTTCTTT. It specifies CASSAPGGVRTEAFF.

J is TRBJ2-6 and V is TRBV28; D is possibly TRBD1 (6 bases). In germline, CDR1 is MDHEN, CDR2 SYDVKM. This CDR3 has 17 residues. V gave up 6 bases and J gave up 3 bases, with 18 bases separating them. In DNA, the CDR3 is TGTGCCAGCAGCCCTTCGACAGGCCCCTATGGGGCCAACGTCCTGACTTTC. It encodes CASSPSTGPYGANVLTF. The whole variable domain, filled in from reference TRBV28 and TRBJ2-6, reads DVKVTQSSRYLVKRTGEKVFLECVQDMDHENMFWYRQDPGLGLRLIYFSYDVKMKEKGDIPEGYSVSREKKERFSLILESASTNQTSMYLCASSPSTGPYGANVLTFGAGSRLTVL.

The chain links TRBV5-4 to TRBJ2-6; 7 nucleotides align to TRBD1. The V and J ends lost 2 bases and 4 bases, in that order; junction bases with no gene match: 3. The germline V gene encodes CDR1 SGHNT and CDR2 YYREEE (reference sequence). CDR3 length equals 15 residues. Here the CDR3 DNA reads TGTGCCAGCAGCTTAGACAGGGCCGGGGCCAACGTCCTGACTTTC. As protein: CASSLDRAGANVLTF.

The chain carries TRBV28 and TRBJ2-3, with a possible D match to TRBD1 (6 bases). The ends were cut back, 6 bases at V and 6 bases at J, with 25 bases in the middle. The CDR3 is 17 amino acids. CDR1 and CDR2 (germline): MDHEN, SYDVKM. CDR3 nucleotides: TGTGCCAGCAGCGACGCCCCCCCAGGGGTTAATATCGATACGCAGTATTTT. Protein product: CASSDAPPGVNIDTQYF.

CDR3 sequence: CASSLGAIRGTDTQYF. CDR3 sequence (DNA): TGTGCCAGCAGCTTGGGGGCTATCAGGGGTACAGATACGCAGTATTTT. The V call is TRBV11-3, the J call TRBJ2-3; maybe TRBD1 (6 bases). V was shortened by 3 bases and J by 3 bases, with 16 bases between the two germline ends. From germline, CDR1 is SGHNT and CDR2 YENEEA. This CDR3 region has 16 residues. The whole variable domain, filled in from reference TRBV11-3 and TRBJ2-3, reads EAGVVQSPRYKIIEKKQPVAFWCNPISGHNTLYWYLQNLGQGPELLIRYENEEAVDDSQLPKDRFSAERLKGVDSTLKIQPAELGDSAVYLCASSLGAIRGTDTQYFGPGTRLTVL.

V and J are TRBV27 and TRBJ1-5, with D tentatively TRBD1 (5 bases). V was shortened by 6 bases and J by 4 bases, with 16 bases between the two germline ends. CDR1 MNHEY and CDR2 SMNVEV come from the germline V gene (reference sequence). This CDR3 has 15 amino acids. CDR3: CASRPRGGRNQPQHF. Written as DNA, the CDR3 is TGTGCCAGCAGACCCCGCGGGGGGAGGAATCAGCCCCAGCATTTT.

The rearrangement links TRBV25-1 to TRBJ1-2, with D perhaps matching TRBD1 (5 bases). In germline, CDR1 is MGHDK, CDR2 SYGVNS. The CDR3 totals 11 residues. Trimming shortened V by 3 bases and J by 11 bases, and 10 bases separated the two germline ends. CDR3 in amino acids: CASSDVGGYTF. The CDR3 bases are TGTGCCAGCAGTGATGTGGGGGGGTACACCTTC.

This sequence joins TRBV29-1 and TRBJ1-3; perhaps TRBD1 as D (6 bases). Trimming removed 6 bases from V and 5 bases from J, with 20 bases in between. CDR1 is SQVTM and CDR2 is ANQGSEA in the germline V gene. The CDR3 extends over 15 amino acids. The CDR3 DNA reads TGCAGCGTCTTGGACAGCCGATACCAAAGAAACACCATATATTTT. This sequence encodes CSVLDSRYQRNTIYF.

This chain links TRBV2 with TRBJ2-5, with D perhaps matching TRBD1 (5 bases). Trimming cost V 6 bases and J 4 bases, with 9 bases left between them. From germline, CDR1 is SNHLY and CDR2 FYNNEI. The CDR3 is made up of 12 amino acids. The CDR3 protein is CASSQGRETQYF. CDR3 sequence (DNA): TGTGCCAGCAGCCAGGGTAGAGAGACCCAGTACTTC.

CDR3 protein: CASTGLYSNQPQHF. The CDR3 DNA follows: TGTGCCAGTACCGGACTGTATAGCAATCAGCCCCAGCATTTT. The V gene is TRBV19, the J gene TRBJ1-5; D remains ambiguous. V was trimmed by 7 bases and J by 0 bases, leaving 10 bases between them. The germline V gene has CDR1 LNHDA and CDR2 SQIVND (reference sequence). The CDR3 has 14 amino acids.

The chain employs TRBV18 and TRBJ1-2, with 7 nucleotides matching TRBD1. V lost 3 bases and J lost 8; bases outside the gene matches: 12. The CDR3 consists of 15 residues. Germline lookup yields CDR1 KGHSH and CDR2 LQKENI. CDR3 region: CASSPQDRPMRGYTF. The CDR3, as DNA: TGTGCCAGCTCACCGCAGGACAGGCCAATGAGGGGCTACACCTTC.

The chain couples TRBV7-2 to TRBJ1-6, with D unclear. Germline-derived CDR1 and CDR2 are SGHTA and FQGNSA. This CDR3 is 16 amino acids long. V was cut by 5 bases and J by 0 bases, with 11 bases left in between. The CDR3 nucleotides are TGTGCCAGCAGCCCCGTTGGGAGCTCCTATAATTCACCCCTCCACTTT. Translating it yields CASSPVGSSYNSPLHF.

This clone was counted a single time. The chain is built from TRBV18 and TRBJ1-4; 8 bases map to TRBD1. Germline-derived CDR1 and CDR2 are KGHSH and LQKENI. The trim removed 6 bases at V and 6 bases at J, leaving 6 bases unmatched. This CDR3 is 14 amino acids long. CDR3 sequence: CASSQGAADEKLFF. CDR3 bases: TGTGCCAGCTCGCAGGGGGCGGCAGATGAAAAACTGTTTTTT.

This chain links TRBV28 with TRBJ2-1; 13 bases fit TRBD2. The V segment lost 3 bases and the J segment 8 bases; nucleotides outside the gene matches: 10. Germline CDR1 reads MDHEN; CDR2 reads SYDVKM. This CDR3 has 17 residues. CDR3 DNA: TGTGCCAGCAGTTTCATGGGACTAGCGGGGTCTCGGGATGAGCAGTTCTTC. Its translation: CASSFMGLAGSRDEQFF.

The V gene is TRBV4-1, the J gene TRBJ2-6; the D is unclear. The CDR3 is 16 amino acids. Germline lookup yields CDR1 MGHRA and CDR2 YSYEKL. V lost 0 bases, J lost 0 bases, and 6 bases lay in between. In DNA, the CDR3 is TGCGCCAGCAGCCAAGATAGCACCTCTGGGGCCAACGTCCTGACTTTC. Translating it yields CASSQDSTSGANVLTF.

The V call is TRBV7-3, the J call TRBJ2-3; 12 nucleotides match TRBD2. J lost 1 base, V lost 5 bases, and 16 bases had no gene match. The germline V gene encodes CDR1 SGHTA and CDR2 FQGTGA. CDR3 length: 20 amino acids. This CDR3 is CASSPYPLAGGWGGTDTQYF. The CDR3 region has the DNA TGTGCCAGCAGCCCCTACCCGCTAGCGGGAGGGTGGGGAGGCACAGATACGCAGTATTTT.

The chain joins TRBV9 to TRBJ1-4; no clear D gene. The CDR3 has 13 residues. Trimming removed 0 bases from V and 8 bases from J, with 8 bases in between. Per the germline V gene, CDR1 is SGDLS and CDR2 is YYNGEE. CDR3 in DNA: TGTGCCAGCAGCGTAGCTTCTGGAGAAAAACTGTTTTTT. Translating gives CASSVASGEKLFF.

V gene TRBV6-7 combines with J gene TRBJ2-3; D perhaps matches TRBD2 (6 bases). TRBV6-7 is an ORF for which the function is uncertain. V lost 1 base and J 0 bases, leaving 8 bases between the germline ends. The CDR3 spans 15 residues. This chain's CDR3 is CASSYFGGSTDTQYF. The CDR3, as DNA: TGTGCCAGCAGTTACTTTGGGGGGAGCACAGATACGCAGTATTTT.

The CDR3 DNA sequence: TGTGCCAGTAGTATGGGGGGGGCGGGCGAGCAGTACTTC. Amino acid sequence: CASSMGGAGEQYF. V is TRBV19 and J is TRBJ2-7; a possible D gene is TRBD2 (7 bases). Trimming cost V 3 bases and J 6 bases, with 12 bases left between them. This CDR3 has 13 residues. Germline loops: CDR1 LNHDA, CDR2 SQIVND (reference sequence).

The chain joins TRBV5-6 to TRBJ2-5; TRBD2 might be the D (5 bases). The CDR3 is 15 residues long. Germline V gene sequence: CDR1 SGHDT, CDR2 YYEEEE. With 0 bases removed from V and 5 bases from J, the gap between germline ends came to 14 bases. This CDR3 is CASSLAQRLGETQYF. CDR3 in DNA: TGTGCCAGCAGCTTGGCCCAGCGGTTAGGGGAGACCCAGTACTTC.

This clone was seen only once. This rearrangement joins TRBV3-1 (or the pseudogene TRBV3-2) to TRBJ1-2; TRBD1 is a possible D gene (5 bases). Germline lookup yields CDR1 LGHDT and CDR2 YNNKEL (reference sequence). The CDR3 consists of 16 residues. V shed 0 bases and J shed 4 bases, with 15 bases lying between them. This chain's CDR3 is CASSQDLAGTSYGYTF. In DNA, the CDR3 is TGTGCCAGCAGCCAAGATCTAGCAGGGACCAGCTATGGCTACACCTTC.

This chain joins TRBV5-8 and TRBJ1-2, with a weak D call TRBD1 (5 bases). The CDR3 contains 15 residues. Germline assignment: CDR1 SGHTS and CDR2 YDEGEE. V was clipped by 3 bases and J by 4 bases, with 16 bases between them. The CDR3 spells CASSSSGPALYGYTF. CDR3 bases: TGTGCCAGCAGCTCGTCGGGACCGGCCCTCTATGGCTACACCTTC. The full variable domain, with the rest looked up from reference TRBV5-8 and TRBJ1-2, is EAGVTQSPTHLIKTRGQQATLRCSPISGHTSVYWYQQALGLGLQFLLWYDEGEERNRGNFPPRFSGRQFPNYSSELNVNALELEDSALYLCASSSSGPALYGYTFGSGTRLTVV.